This TCR beta chain was identified during a study of CD8+ T cells in alopecia areata. About the research overall: Treatment ran 6 to 18 months, with 6 months of follow-up afterward. Severity among treated patients was scored by the percentage of scalp area affected.

The V end lost 6 bases, the J end lost 1 base, and 6 bases lay between the germline ends. The CDR3 contains 12 residues. Germline V lookup: CDR1 WSHSY, CDR2 SAAADI. Investigators isolated RNA and reverse transcribed it into cDNA to act as the sequencing template. The method was immunoSEQ multiplex PCR; TCRdb's version includes in-frame clones alone and lacks a portion of them. The repertoire has over 100,000 clones, less than 75% of them found once; the top ten carry 12%. Noted treatment: oral pan-JAK inhibitor, 5-10 mg twice daily. Study-wide points: The presence of one nonresponder keeps the tie between baseline CD8+ expansion and response uncertain.

Comments on this clone: What it binds is unknown.

The J gene is TRBJ1-1, the V gene TRBV10-2, with D perhaps matching TRBD1 (6 bases). This sequence originates from a human donor with alopecia areata. Source: CD8+ T cells sorted from blood, taken at week 24, from a patient treated with tofacitinib. The CDR3 DNA follows: TGCGCCAGCAGGACAGGGAACACTGAAGCTTTCTTT. Its translation is CASRTGNTEAFF.